In this sample, the clone carrying this T cell receptor (beta chain) turned up a few times. The antigen is not known. The sample is drawn from a study of identical twins. Study observations and caveats: Weaker excess sharing between twins was seen in beta out-of-frame sequences. The models systematically underestimated how much out-of-frame TCR alpha was shared in monozygotic twins.

TCRdb itself ran the 5' RACE reads through MiXCR, one entry per CDR3 protein. The data contain some 730,000 distinct CDR3 sequences, 18% of them singletons. The same data also contributed to another study, on T cells expressing NK-cell markers. This second study says: Sorting was limited to alpha-beta TCR-expressing T cells with an anti-gamma-delta TCR antibody in several experiments.

Sequences were obtained from PBMCs. This receptor was identified in a young woman in good health.

The CDR3 loop is CASSYSLAGAYEQYF. CDR3 sequence (DNA): TGTGCCAGCAGTTACTCGCTAGCGGGGGCCTACGAGCAGTACTTC. This chain connects TRBV6-5 to TRBJ2-7; 10 bases align to TRBD2. V dropped 0 bases and J dropped 2; count of bases not matched to a gene: 1. There are 15 residues in the CDR3. Germline V gene data show CDR1 as MNHEY and CDR2 as SVGAGI.